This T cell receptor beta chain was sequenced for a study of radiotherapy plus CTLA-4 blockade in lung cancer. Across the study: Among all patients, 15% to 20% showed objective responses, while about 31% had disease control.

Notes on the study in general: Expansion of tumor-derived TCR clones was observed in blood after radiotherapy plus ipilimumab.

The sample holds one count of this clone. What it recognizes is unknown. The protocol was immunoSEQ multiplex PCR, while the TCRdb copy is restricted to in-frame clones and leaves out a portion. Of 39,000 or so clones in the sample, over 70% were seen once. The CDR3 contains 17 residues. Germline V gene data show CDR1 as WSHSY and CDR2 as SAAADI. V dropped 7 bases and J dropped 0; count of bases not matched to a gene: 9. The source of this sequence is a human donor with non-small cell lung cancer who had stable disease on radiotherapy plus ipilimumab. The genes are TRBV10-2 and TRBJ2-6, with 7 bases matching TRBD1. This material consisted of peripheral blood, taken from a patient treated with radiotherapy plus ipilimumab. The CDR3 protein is CASKGGQADSGANVLTF. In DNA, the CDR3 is TGCGCCAGCAAAGGAGGACAGGCGGACTCTGGGGCCAACGTCCTGACTTTC.